This TCR beta chain is from a study of blood T cell repertoires in COVID-19. About the research overall: Sites across the United States, Italy and Spain contributed samples from acute and convalescent COVID-19. From T cells, B-cell-depleted T cells, or PBMCs came the material, which was cDNA or gDNA.

As processed by the authors: Estimation of nucleated cell counts was performed using reference gene primer amplification. TCRdb's table, derived via immunoSEQ multiplex PCR, lists solely in-frame clones and lacks some. V and J calls and clone size follow that table, whereas D and trimming were derived from the DNA. The table has roughly 250,000 clones, over 75% seen once. The V segment lost 3 bases and the J segment 7 bases; nucleotides outside the gene matches: 14. This CDR3 has 18 amino acids. The germline V gene has CDR1 KGHSH and CDR2 LQKENI. This TCR derives from a woman between 50 and 59 years old with acute or convalescent COVID-19. The rearrangement joins TRBV18 to TRBJ2-2; TRBD2 agrees at 10 bases. Sample: peripheral blood. In nucleotides, the CDR3 is TGTGCCAGCTCACCCTTACGAGCTAGCGGGAGTAATTTCGGGGAGCTGTTTTTT. Translated, it gives CASSPLRASGSNFGELFF.